A single sample gave rise to the 12 T cell receptor beta chains below, sequenced in a study of T cells in Graves' hyperthyroidism and ophthalmopathy. RNA transcripts served as the template for amplifying TCR beta CDR3 regions. RT-PCR in the first round (using the HTBI primer set) targeted the TCR CDR3. TCRdb called the multiplex PCR reads again in MiXCR, with one record for every CDR3 protein. The data contain around 580,000 distinct CDR3 sequences, about a sixth of them singletons. Sequencing was carried out using blood. These TCRs come from a woman aged 18-29 years with Graves' hyperthyroidism.

A few counts support this clonotype. The chain links TRBV6-1 to TRBJ1-1; TRBD1 aligns across 9 bases. CDR3 length: 16 residues. The trim removed 8 bases at V and 0 bases at J, leaving 10 bases unmatched. Per germline, CDR1 MNHNS and CDR2 SASEGT. CDR3 nucleotide sequence: TGTGCCAGCCGCCTTTGGGGACAGGGTATGAACACTGAAGCTTTCTTT. It yields the protein CASRLWGQGMNTEAFF.

CDR3 coding DNA: TGTGCCAGTAGTATAGCTGCTAGCACAGATACGCAGTATTTT. Protein product: CASSIAASTDTQYF. The chain joins TRBV19 to TRBJ2-3; D unresolved. Deletions cut 1 base from V and 0 bases from J, with 5 bases between. The CDR3 has 14 residues. CDR1 and CDR2 (germline): LNHDA, SQIVND (reference sequence).

This clonotype was seen only a few times. This sequence joins TRBV7-9 and TRBJ1-2, with D tentatively TRBD1 (6 bases). Trimming cost V 0 bases and J 7 bases, with 12 bases left between them. This CDR3 is 14 amino acids long. The germline CDR1 and CDR2 sequences are SEHNR and FQNEAQ (reference sequence). DNA of the CDR3: TGTGCCAGCAGCTTAGCTGGGGGCTCTAGTGGCTACACCTTC. It specifies CASSLAGGSSGYTF.

This clonotype was recorded a few times. The rearrangement joins TRBV9 to TRBJ1-4; maybe TRBD1 (5 bases). The V gene lost 4 bases and the J gene lost 0 bases, with 10 bases spanning the gap. Per germline, CDR1 SGDLS and CDR2 YYNGEE. The CDR3 runs 15 residues. CDR3 DNA: TGTGCCAGCAGCCCGGAACAGGCAACTAATGAAAAACTGTTTTTT. It codes for CASSPEQATNEKLFF.

On this clonotype: A clone one base away is much larger, so this may be a read error. The J gene is TRBJ2-4, the V gene TRBV7-2, with 7 bases matching TRBD1. From germline, CDR1 is SGHTA and CDR2 FQGNSA. The ends lost 4 bases at V and 3 bases at J; junction bases unmatched: 6. The CDR3 has 15 amino acids. The CDR3 nucleotides read TGTGCCAGCAGCTCAGGTGGGACAGTCAAAAACATTCAGTACTTC. Translated: CASSSGGTVKNIQYF.

The rearrangement joins TRBV4-3 to TRBJ1-6; D perhaps matches TRBD1 (5 bases). V lost 6 bases and J 1 base, leaving 13 bases between the germline ends. The CDR3 contains 16 residues. The germline V gene has CDR1 LGHNA and CDR2 YSLEER. CDR3 sequence reads: CASRGDGPSYNSPLHF. Here the CDR3 DNA reads TGCGCCAGCAGGGGGGACGGACCTTCCTATAATTCACCCCTCCACTTT.

In its sample, this clonotype was seen many times. The J gene is TRBJ2-7, the V gene TRBV11-1; tentatively, D is TRBD2 (5 bases). The CDR3 loop spans 14 amino acids. CDR1 is SGHAT, CDR2 FQDESV, per germline (reference sequence). V was clipped by 5 bases and J by 6 bases, with 17 bases between them. The chain's CDR3 is CASSTRTFEGEQYF. CDR3 bases: TGTGCCAGCAGCACGAGGACCTTCGAGGGCGAGCAGTACTTC.

In this sample, this clonotype turned up a few times. This chain uses TRBV4-2 with TRBJ2-1; TRBD2 agrees at 9 bases. The CDR3 has 16 amino acids. CDR1 is LGHNA and CDR2 is YNFKEQ in the germline V gene. The junction had 5 bases not matched to a gene; V was cut back by 0 bases and J by 5 bases. The CDR3 DNA sequence: TGTGCCAGCAGCCAAGATCGGACTAGCGACAACAATGAGCAGTTCTTC. Its protein is CASSQDRTSDNNEQFF.

This clonotype came up many times. The chain employs TRBV6-1 and TRBJ2-1; 8 nucleotides agree with TRBD1. The germline CDR1 and CDR2 sequences are MNHNS and SASEGT. Germline trimming cut 10 bases from V and 3 bases from J; bases unmatched to any gene: 11. The CDR3 length is 15 residues. The CDR3 sequence: CAIRKGQGDYNEQFF. CDR3 nucleotides: TGTGCCATCAGGAAAGGACAGGGTGACTACAATGAGCAGTTCTTC.

This clonotype was seen many times. The chain combines TRBV29-1 with TRBJ2-2; TRBD1 might be the D (5 bases). Trimming stripped 2 bases from V and 4 bases from J, with 11 bases between. This CDR3 spans 14 amino acids. CDR1 is SQVTM and CDR2 is ANQGSEA in the germline V gene. The CDR3 DNA is TGCAGCGTTGAACCCACAGGTCCCACCGGGGAGCTGTTTTTT. Amino acid sequence: CSVEPTGPTGELFF.

The genes are TRBV10-1 and TRBJ2-1, with a possible D match to TRBD2 (7 bases). CDR1 is WNHNN, CDR2 SYGVQD, per germline (reference sequence). This CDR3 region has 15 residues. Trimming took off 3 bases at V and 6 bases at J, with 15 bases between the two ends. The CDR3 sequence is CASSDGGGTSNEQFF. CDR3 in DNA: TGCGCCAGCAGTGATGGGGGGGGGACAAGCAATGAGCAGTTCTTC.

This rearrangement joins TRBV12-3 or TRBV12-4 to TRBJ1-1, with D uncertain. This CDR3 has 12 amino acids. V was pared by 1 base and J by 10 bases, with 10 bases between. The CDR3 nucleotides are TGTGCCAGCAGTTTAGTGGATTTGCGAGCTTTCTTT. Encoded protein: CASSLVDLRAFF.